This TCR beta chain was sequenced for a study of CD8+ T cells in alopecia areata. Across the whole study: Those patients who were treated received oral tofacitinib, which was given at 5 to 10 mg twice daily for moderate-to-severe alopecia areata. General study findings and limits: Clonality in lesional scalp, especially alopecia totalis/universalis, exceeded that of normal scalp.

With regard to this clone: What it binds is not known. Other DNA sequences in this specimen translate into the identical CDR3.

RNA extraction was followed by reverse transcription into cDNA, which acted as the sequencing template. The method was immunoSEQ multiplex PCR; TCRdb's version includes in-frame clones alone and lacks a portion of them. The top ten clones hold about 1.5% of a sample with over 150,000 clones, around 63% of them seen once. This CDR3 is 13 amino acids long. Losses at the gene ends were 3 bases for V and 5 bases for J; bases not matched to a gene: 2. Germline CDR1 GTSNPN, CDR2 SVGIG (reference sequence). The chain joins TRBV30 to TRBJ2-2; TRBD1 matches 8 bases. Material: CD4+ T cells sorted from blood, obtained at week 0. This TCR was sampled from a human donor with alopecia areata. CDR3 region: CAWRRQGTGELFF. The CDR3 DNA sequence: TGTGCCTGGAGGAGACAGGGGACCGGGGAGCTGTTTTTT.